This TCR beta chain was recorded in a study of Ad26.COV2.S vaccination and SARS-CoV-2 variants. On the study more broadly: Each vaccinee took Ad26.COV2.S intramuscularly, once or twice 56 days apart. Study-wide results and limits: Using TCR breadth and depth analyses may have led to underestimated total T cell responses. The authors reported substantial breadth in spike-specific CD8+ and CD4+ T cell responses after vaccination.

Treatment noted: 15 to 20 received Ad26.COV2.S at low or high dose, single or two shots; about 5 received placebo; per-sample allocation not given. Specimen acquisition occurred on day 63 following the initial vaccine or placebo injection. The donor was a Boston adult aged 18-55 years. This CDR3 is 15 amino acids long. Trimming took 3 bases from V and 5 from J, leaving 14 bases between them. The germline CDR1 and CDR2 sequences are SEHNR and FQNEAQ (reference sequence). Clones were sequenced by immunoSEQ multiplex PCR, and TCRdb holds only the in-frame ones, with some missing. The sample records 440,000 or so clones, roughly 88% being singletons. Judged by abundance, this clone is large (0.1 to 1%). Its antigen remains unidentified.

The source was peripheral blood, collected in a trial of Ad26.COV2.S vaccine versus placebo. V usage is TRBV7-9 and J usage is TRBJ2-1, with D possibly TRBD2 on 5 matching bases. This TCR came from a person between 18 and 65 years old who received the Ad26.COV2.S COVID-19 vaccine or a placebo. The CDR3: CASSFWSGRHNEQFF. In nucleotides, the CDR3 is TGTGCCAGCAGCTTCTGGTCGGGGAGACACAATGAGCAGTTCTTC.